This is a list of T cell receptor beta chains from one sample in a study of molecular identifiers for immune sequencing clone quantification. TCRdb reprocessed the PCR reads via MiXCR and lists one record per CDR3 protein. In the table there are approximately 680,000 distinct CDR3 sequences, 25% of which are singletons. Source material: naive CD8+ T cells from blood, with Jurkat cell RNA spiked in. The receptors were sampled from a human donor in good health. Some libraries in this study had Jurkat cell RNA spiked in. Both conserved end residues are trimmed from each CDR3. The listing skips clone size in some rows; elsewhere it reads once, few, many or a size class.

clone_size j_call v_call cdr3_aa
NA TRBJ2-7 TRBV7-9 ASTDTVTGGNYEQY
NA TRBJ2-7 TRBV20-1 SARSASGRAYEQY
NA TRBJ2-1 TRBV7-9 ASSFDRPGEQF
NA TRBJ2-7 TRBV6-5 ASSYSSWEVGVYEQY
NA TRBJ1-2 TRBV12-3/TRBV12-4 ASSFFRDSYGYA
NA TRBJ2-3 TRBV11-3 ASSLGGLAGATRTDTQY
NA TRBJ2-1 TRBV5-4 ASSLRVGGYNEQF
many TRBJ1-1 TRBV7-2 ASSPGQNAEAF
NA TRBJ2-5 TRBV13 ASSSNLETQY
NA TRBJ2-7 TRBV4-1 ASSLGLLDEQY
many TRBJ2-1 TRBV7-8 ASSLMGNEQF
NA TRBJ1-3 TRBV20-1 SARNPGLSGNTIY
once TRBJ2-5 TRBV7-9 ASSSRQGEIETQC
many TRBJ2-3 TRBV20-1 SGFADTQY
NA TRBJ2-5 TRBV3-1 ASSQGGQAETQY
NA TRBJ2-7 TRBV27 ASSFGRGLYEQY
many TRBJ2-1 TRBV9 ASSSSGTGYNEQF
few TRBJ1-2 TRBV12-3/TRBV12-4 ASSTAGTAGAGIYGYT
few TRBJ1-1 TRBV5-6 ASSLAVGMNTEAF
NA TRBJ2-5 TRBV7-7 ASSPRLGRETQY
many TRBJ2-3 TRBV24-1 ATSDFIGDTQY
many TRBJ2-7 TRBV6-2/TRBV6-3 ASSHDRDSYEQY
NA TRBJ2-3 TRBV4-1 ASSQAGTGHPATQY
NA TRBJ2-1 TRBV11-2 ASSLREGEVVDEQF
few TRBJ2-1 TRBV7-6 ASSWASGDNEQF
NA TRBJ2-1 TRBV20-1 SAREDGITYNEQF
few TRBJ2-2 TRBV20-1 SATEGIILRCIANTGELF
few TRBJ2-7 TRBV10-3 AISVGGTYEQY
NA TRBJ1-6 TRBV6-5 ATRPGDSPLH
few TRBJ1-1 TRBV19 ASSIEGRSEAF
few TRBJ1-1 TRBV29-1 GATGVGDFTNTEAF
many TRBJ1-1 TRBV7-9 ASSPPDSMNTEAF
few TRBJ2-7 TRBV20-1 GARELAGASYEQY
many TRBJ2-5 TRBV20-1 SAVERPRNQETQY
many TRBJ1-2 TRBV6-5 ASRPEGQNYGYT
few TRBJ2-7 TRBV27 ASSLGRLAGPYEQY
many TRBJ2-7 TRBV2 ASSVMGQGPHEQY
many TRBJ1-4 TRBV4-3 ASSQARGPNEKLF
NA TRBJ1-1 TRBV19 ASSITGANTEAF
many TRBJ1-5 TRBV4-3 ASSQDGGRNQPQH
few TRBJ1-2 TRBV5-6 ASSLSEGPYGYT
few TRBJ2-7 TRBV28 ATQTAEILVGETNIEQY
few TRBJ2-7 TRBV20-1 SASHGTHPYEQY